The 23 T cell receptor beta chains below come from one sample, sequenced in a study of T cell repertoires in ileal Crohn's disease. Libraries were prepared by immunoSEQ multiplex PCR; TCRdb keeps only in-frame clonotypes and omits some of them. Of 10,000 to 15,000 clones detected, approximately 78% appear once; the ten largest clones hold about 11%. As for time point: neoterminal ileum biopsy at postoperative endoscopy, about 6 months after surgery. Sequencing input: ileal tissue. The receptors come from an adult with Crohn's disease.

The CDR3 reads CASSLEDRVTEAFF. CDR3 bases: TGCGCCAGCAGCTTGGAAGATAGAGTAACTGAAGCTTTCTTT. The rearrangement uses TRBV5-1 and TRBJ1-1, with D hard to call. This CDR3 has 14 amino acids. Germline V gives CDR1 SGHRS, CDR2 YFSETQ. V lost 0 bases and J lost 5, with 11 bases in between.

V usage is TRBV5-6 and J usage is TRBJ1-4; 11 bases agree with TRBD1. The germline CDR1 and CDR2 sequences are SGHDT and YYEEEE. V shed 1 base and J 6 bases; nucleotides not matched to a gene: 11. The CDR3 sequence is 18 residues long. CDR3 loop: CASSLRTGGAGTHEKLFF. CDR3 DNA: TGTGCCAGCAGCTTGAGGACAGGGGGCGCCGGTACCCATGAAAAACTGTTTTTT.

This clone was detected only a few times. The gene calls are TRBV5-1 and TRBJ2-3; the match to TRBD2 covers 9 bases. V trimming: 0 bases; J trimming: 4 bases; junction bases outside the gene matches: 6. Germline-derived CDR1 and CDR2 are SGHRS and YFSETQ. This CDR3 spans 16 amino acids. The CDR3 nucleotides are TGCGCCAGCAGCTTGGTTGCTAGCGGGATGGCAGATACGCAGTATTTT. It translates to CASSLVASGMADTQYF.

The chain recombines TRBV13 with TRBJ1-6; D unclear. The CDR3 totals 13 residues. Per the germline V gene, CDR1 is PRHDT and CDR2 is FYEKMQ (reference sequence). V was shortened by 0 bases and J by 8 bases, with 5 bases between the two germline ends. The CDR3 sequence is CASSLGRDSPLHF. CDR3 in DNA: TGTGCCAGCAGCTTAGGGCGGGATTCACCCCTCCACTTT.

The chain joins TRBV5-1 to TRBJ1-1; TRBD1 agrees at 8 bases. The germline gives CDR1 SGHRS, CDR2 YFSETQ. The CDR3 covers 13 residues. V lost 10 bases, J lost 3 bases, and 8 bases stayed unmatched. The CDR3 DNA follows: TGCGCCGGACGGACAGGGTTTGACACTGAAGCTTTCTTT. Translating it yields CAGRTGFDTEAFF.

This clone was detected once. The CDR3 loop is CASSERAGGYNEQFF. The DNA for the CDR3 is TGTGCCAGCAGTGAAAGGGCAGGGGGCTACAATGAGCAGTTCTTC. The rearrangement links TRBV2 to TRBJ2-1, with 7 bases identical to TRBD1. V lost 2 bases, J lost 3 bases, and 4 bases stayed unmatched. CDR3 length: 15 amino acids. Germline CDR1 and CDR2: SNHLY and FYNNEI.

The CDR3 protein is CASSIGDRDTDTQYF. The CDR3 region has the DNA TGTGCCAGTAGTATCGGGGACAGGGACACAGATACGCAGTATTTT. V and J are TRBV19 and TRBJ2-3; 9 bases match TRBD1. Germline values: CDR1 LNHDA, CDR2 SQIVND (reference sequence). V shed 3 bases, J shed 2 bases, and the junction held 3 bases outside the gene matches. The CDR3 extends over 15 amino acids.

The chain carries TRBV5-1 and TRBJ1-4; D is perhaps TRBD1 (5 bases). Trimming shortened V by 2 bases and J by 6 bases, and 11 bases separated the two germline ends. Germline CDR1 reads SGHRS; CDR2 reads YFSETQ. This CDR3 is 14 amino acids long. This CDR3 is CASSFLGGYEKLFF. The CDR3 bases are TGCGCCAGCAGCTTCCTGGGGGGGTATGAAAAACTGTTTTTT.

The rearrangement links TRBV28 to TRBJ1-1; unclear D gene. The CDR3 is 14 residues long. Looked up from germline, CDR1 is MDHEN and CDR2 is SYDVKM. V was cut by 4 bases and J by 1 base, with 10 bases left in between. CDR3 protein: CASSSGRGNTEAFF. Written as DNA, the CDR3 is TGTGCCAGCAGTTCCGGACGGGGGAACACTGAAGCTTTCTTT.

In its sample, this clone was seen once. The V call is TRBV5-1, the J call TRBJ2-1, with TRBD2 matching over 7 bases. Germline V lookup: CDR1 SGHRS, CDR2 YFSETQ. The J segment lost 7 bases and the V segment lost 4 bases, leaving 8 bases of the junction unmatched. This CDR3 is 14 amino acids long. The CDR3 spells CASSIRTSENEQFF. As DNA, the CDR3 is TGCGCCAGCAGCATCCGGACTAGTGAAAATGAGCAGTTCTTC.

CDR3 protein: CASSPGQGVYEQYF. The CDR3 DNA follows: TGCGCCAGCAGCCCGGGACAGGGGGTCTACGAGCAGTACTTC. The rearrangement links TRBV5-1 to TRBJ2-7, with 11 nucleotides matching TRBD1. Losses at the gene ends were 4 bases for V and 3 bases for J; bases not matched to a gene: 3. The V gene's germline CDR1 is SGHRS and CDR2 YFSETQ. The CDR3 has 14 residues.

The chain couples TRBV27 to TRBJ1-2; tentatively, D is TRBD1 (6 bases). Germline V CDR1 and CDR2: MNHEY, SMNVEV (reference sequence). The CDR3 has 16 residues. Between the trimmed V and J ends, which lost 0 bases and 8 bases, there was a span of 19 bases. The DNA for the CDR3 is TGTGCCAGCAGTTTATCGCTCACAGGGCAAGGGGGAGGCTACACCTTC. It translates to CASSLSLTGQGGGYTF.

The gene calls are TRBV19 and TRBJ1-1; 9 bases align to TRBD1. V dropped 2 bases and J dropped 2; count of bases not matched to a gene: 15. Germline V CDR1 and CDR2: LNHDA, SQIVND (reference sequence). This CDR3 is built from 19 residues. The CDR3 DNA is TGTGCCAGTAGTATAAGGACAGGGGTTGAAGGGCCCCTAAACACTGAAGCTTTCTTT. Translating it yields CASSIRTGVEGPLNTEAFF.

J is TRBJ2-3 and V is TRBV29-1; D unclear. The V end lost 7 bases, the J end lost 2 bases, and 19 bases lay between the germline ends. Germline-derived CDR1 and CDR2 are SQVTM and ANQGSEA. The CDR3 runs 15 residues. As DNA, the CDR3 is TGCAGCGCCCCCCTGGGTAGAGGCAACACAGATACGCAGTATTTT. Translating it yields CSAPLGRGNTDTQYF.

In this sample, this clone is medium-sized. The V gene is TRBV28, the J gene TRBJ2-5; TRBD2 matches 8 bases. The germline gives CDR1 MDHEN, CDR2 SYDVKM. There are 15 residues in the CDR3. Unmatched junction bases numbered 5, after V lost 3 bases and J lost 2 bases. In DNA form, the CDR3 reads TGTGCCAGCAGTTTCCCAGCGGGGGAGCAAGAGACCCAGTACTTC. Translating it yields CASSFPAGEQETQYF. Filled out from reference TRBV28 and TRBJ2-5, the complete variable domain reads DVKVTQSSRYLVKRTGEKVFLECVQDMDHENMFWYRQDPGLGLRLIYFSYDVKMKEKGDIPEGYSVSREKKERFSLILESASTNQTSMYLCASSFPAGEQETQYFGPGTRLLVL.

The V and J genes are TRBV6-1 and TRBJ2-7; D call uncertain. This CDR3 contains 15 residues. Trimming removed 0 bases from V and 2 bases from J, with 11 bases in between. Germline loops: CDR1 MNHNS, CDR2 SASEGT. CDR3 bases: TGTGCCAGCAGTGAAGCGGCAGAAACCCCCTACGAGCAGTACTTC. It translates to CASSEAAETPYEQYF.

Written as DNA, the CDR3 is TGTGCCAGCAGCAATCCACCGAGAGACACTGAAGCTTTCTTT. Translation gives CASSNPPRDTEAFF. This chain uses TRBV9 with TRBJ1-1; D not resolved. Germline loops: CDR1 SGDLS, CDR2 YYNGEE. The CDR3 consists of 14 residues. The V gene lost 4 bases and the J gene lost 3 bases, with 13 bases spanning the gap.

J is TRBJ2-7 and V is TRBV18; weak D call: TRBD2 (6 bases). This CDR3 has 15 residues. CDR1 KGHSH and CDR2 LQKENI come from the germline V gene. V was pared by 2 bases and J by 2 bases, with 13 bases between. CDR3 nucleotides: TGTGCCAGCTCACCAAACCGGGACTCCACCTACGAGCAGTACTTC. Its translation is CASSPNRDSTYEQYF.

This rearrangement joins TRBV2 to TRBJ1-5; 9 nucleotides line up with TRBD1. V lost 7 bases, J lost 4 bases, and 8 bases stayed unmatched. The CDR3 is made up of 15 amino acids. Germline values: CDR1 SNHLY, CDR2 FYNNEI. CDR3 in amino acids: CASKVGTGSNQPQHF. Written as DNA, the CDR3 is TGTGCCAGCAAAGTCGGGACAGGGAGTAATCAGCCCCAGCATTTT. Complete variable domain (other parts from reference TRBV2 and TRBJ1-5): EPEVTQTPSHQVTQMGQEVILRCVPISNHLYFYWYRQILGQKVEFLVSFYNNEISEKSEIFDDQFSVERPDGSNFTLKIRSTKLEDSAMYFCASKVGTGSNQPQHFGDGTRLSIL.

V and J are TRBV15 and TRBJ2-7; 14 nucleotides match TRBD2. The V and J ends lost 5 bases and 1 base, in that order; junction bases with no gene match: 16. The germline V gene has CDR1 LNHNV and CDR2 YYDKDF (reference sequence). The CDR3 runs 20 residues. CDR3 nucleotides: TGTGCCACCAGCCCCGCCATCCGGACTAGCGGGAGGAAAGGATCCTACGAGCAGTACTTC. Translating it yields CATSPAIRTSGRKGSYEQYF.

This sequence joins TRBV6-1 and TRBJ1-1; 8 bases align to TRBD1. Per germline, CDR1 MNHNS and CDR2 SASEGT. The CDR3 runs 15 residues. With V trimmed by 2 bases and J by 3 bases, 5 bases remained unmatched. CDR3 bases: TGTGCCAGCAGTGAACAGGGGGCCGGGTACACTGAAGCTTTCTTT. Protein sequence: CASSEQGAGYTEAFF.

The chain recombines TRBV10-3 with TRBJ2-5, with D tentatively TRBD2 (6 bases). The CDR3 has 16 amino acids. V lost 2 bases and J 0 bases, leaving 13 bases between the germline ends. Germline CDR1 ENHRY, CDR2 SYGVKD. CDR3 coding DNA: TGTGCCATCAGTGAGGGGCTAGCGAGACACCAAGAGACCCAGTACTTC. It is translated as CAISEGLARHQETQYF.

Here the CDR3 DNA reads TGTGCCGCGGGTGGCGGGAGCTCCTACAATGAGCAGTTCTTC. Protein sequence: CAAGGGSSYNEQFF. The chain joins TRBV10-3 to TRBJ2-1; TRBD2 agrees at 7 bases. V lost 11 bases and J lost 0; bases outside the gene matches: 7. Germline CDR1 reads ENHRY; CDR2 reads SYGVKD. The CDR3 loop spans 14 amino acids.